One sample yielded the 11 T cell receptor beta chains listed below, sequenced in a study of blood T cell repertoires in COVID-19. Sequenced by immunoSEQ multiplex PCR; TCRdb stores in-frame clones only, minus some. This sample carries 300,000 or so clones, roughly 88% of them seen once, and the ten largest clones take less than 3.5%. Material for sequencing was peripheral blood. These receptors all stem from a woman aged 25 to 45 with COVID-19, enrolled during active disease.

The V and J genes are TRBV27 and TRBJ1-2, with D perhaps matching TRBD1 (6 bases). Germline V gene data show CDR1 as MNHEY and CDR2 as SMNVEV (reference sequence). CDR3 length: 14 amino acids. Trimming removed 3 bases at V and 6 bases at J, with 14 bases between. The CDR3 region has the DNA TGTGCCAGCAGTTTCGGGGACAAAAGCCATGGCTACACCTTC. This gives the protein CASSFGDKSHGYTF.

This rearrangement joins TRBV18 to TRBJ1-1; 7 positions match TRBD1. This CDR3 region has 14 residues. Germline assignment: CDR1 KGHSH and CDR2 LQKENI. V lost 3 bases to trimming and J lost 4 bases; unmatched junction nucleotides: 5. The DNA for the CDR3 is TGTGCCAGCTCACCTTCGCAGGGGGTCACTGAAGCTTTCTTT. Residues: CASSPSQGVTEAFF. Filled out from reference TRBV18 and TRBJ1-1, the complete variable domain reads NAGVMQNPRHLVRRRGQEARLRCSPMKGHSHVYWYRQLPEEGLKFMVYLQKENIIDESGMPKERFSAEFPKEGPSILRIQQVVRGDSAAYFCASSPSQGVTEAFFGQGTRLTVV.

The V and J genes are TRBV29-1 and TRBJ2-7, with TRBD2 matching 7 bases. Germline V gives CDR1 SQVTM, CDR2 ANQGSEA. This CDR3 has 13 amino acids. The J segment lost 2 bases and the V segment lost 5 bases, leaving 6 bases of the junction unmatched. CDR3 sequence: CSVRTGTTYEQYF. DNA of the CDR3: TGCAGCGTTCGAACCGGGACTACCTACGAGCAGTACTTC.

The chain carries TRBV7-9 and TRBJ1-5, with 7 bases lining up with TRBD1. Germline V gene lookup returns CDR1 SEHNR and CDR2 FQNEAQ (reference sequence). The CDR3 runs 15 residues. V dropped 4 bases and J dropped 0; count of bases not matched to a gene: 3. The CDR3 DNA sequence: TGTGCCAGCAGCTCTACAGGGGATAGCAATCAGCCCCAGCATTTT. Translation gives CASSSTGDSNQPQHF.

As for this clone: The sample has other DNA sequences that encode this CDR3 too. The rearrangement links TRBV30 to TRBJ2-7; 7 positions agree with TRBD2. The V gene's germline CDR1 is GTSNPN and CDR2 SVGIG (reference sequence). J was trimmed by 7 bases and V by 5 bases; bases with no gene match: 8. The CDR3 runs 12 residues. The chain's CDR3 is CAWAPRGDEQYF. The CDR3 coding sequence is TGTGCCTGGGCCCCCCGGGGGGATGAGCAGTACTTC.

V is TRBV3-1 (or the pseudogene TRBV3-2) and J is TRBJ2-1, with 7 positions matching TRBD1. J gave up 7 bases and V 5 bases, and 5 bases lay outside the gene matches. Germline V gene sequence: CDR1 LGHDT, CDR2 YNNKEL (reference sequence). CDR3 length equals 13 residues. The CDR3, as DNA: TGTGCCAGCAGCTTCGGGACAGAAAATGAGCAGTTCTTC. Amino acids: CASSFGTENEQFF.

This rearrangement joins TRBV10-1 to TRBJ2-3; 9 bases are a match to TRBD1. Germline CDR1 WNHNN, CDR2 SYGVQD (reference sequence). The CDR3 is 15 residues long. V trimming: 4 bases; J trimming: 2 bases; junction bases outside the gene matches: 4. The CDR3 loop reads CASSGDRELTDTQYF. As DNA, the CDR3 is TGCGCCAGCAGTGGGGACAGGGAGCTCACAGATACGCAGTATTTT.

The chain couples TRBV2 to TRBJ2-7; D call uncertain. Germline lookup yields CDR1 SNHLY and CDR2 FYNNEI. V dropped 2 bases and J dropped 1 base, with 6 bases sitting between them. CDR3 length: 13 residues. As DNA, the CDR3 is TGTGCCAGCAGTGAAACAGCTTCCTACGAGCAGTACTTC. The encoded protein is CASSETASYEQYF.

V usage is TRBV4-2 and J usage is TRBJ1-4; possible D gene TRBD1, 6 bases. Between the trimmed V and J ends, which lost 1 base and 5 bases, there was a span of 8 bases. CDR3 size: 14 residues. Germline CDR1 reads LGHNA; CDR2 reads YNFKEQ. This chain's CDR3 is CASSQGTENEKLFF. Here the CDR3 DNA reads TGTGCCAGCAGCCAAGGGACAGAGAATGAAAAACTGTTTTTT.

V is TRBV21-1 and J is TRBJ1-1. TRBV21-1 is assigned pseudogene status. This CDR3 is built from 15 residues. CDR3 DNA sequence: TGTGCCAGCAGCAAAGAGGCGGGGGGAATACTTGAAGCTTTCTTT. This gives the protein CASSKEAGGILEAFF.

V usage is TRBV18 and J usage is TRBJ1-1, with 9 bases matching TRBD1. The CDR3 length is 14 residues. Germline CDR1 and CDR2: KGHSH and LQKENI. V lost 4 bases to trimming and J lost 6 bases; unmatched junction nucleotides: 6. CDR3 loop: CASSLDRGLAEAFF. The DNA for the CDR3 is TGTGCCAGCTCACTGGACAGGGGTTTAGCTGAAGCTTTCTTT.